Listed below are T cell receptor beta chains from one sample, sequenced in a study of CD8+ T cells in alopecia areata. Clones were sequenced by immunoSEQ multiplex PCR, and TCRdb holds only the in-frame ones, with some missing. The sample has about 180,000 clones, about 55% seen once. Sequenced material: CD8+ T cells sorted from blood, taken at week 24, from a patient treated with tofacitinib. The receptors were gathered from a human donor with alopecia areata. The CDR3 runs from the conserved cysteine through the conserved F or W. A D gene is named only where the DNA matches it firmly. Clone size, where shown, is once, few, many, or a class for clones that have expanded.

size: few
V: TRBV15
D: .
J: TRBJ2-7
length: 14
CDR3: CATSRGTGTYEQYF
DNA: TGTGCCACCAGTAGGGGCACGGGTACCTACGAGCAGTACTTC

size: .
V: TRBV30
D: TRBD1
J: TRBJ2-4
length: 15
CDR3: CAGSQGASDKNIQYF
DNA: TGTGCCGGCTCACAGGGGGCGTCGGACAAAAACATTCAGTACTTC

size: .
V: TRBV7-3
D: .
J: TRBJ2-3
length: 14
CDR3: CASSLLSSTDTQYF
DNA: TGTGCCAGCAGCTTACTCTCTAGCACAGATACGCAGTATTTT

size: few
V: TRBV7-9
D: TRBD2
J: TRBJ2-1
length: 16
CDR3: CASSFTPSGGYNEQFF
DNA: TGTGCCAGCAGCTTTACACCTAGCGGGGGCTACAATGAGCAGTTCTTC

size: .
V: TRBV5-4
D: .
J: TRBJ1-5
length: 14
CDR3: CASSLAAKYQPQHF
DNA: TGTGCCAGCAGCTTGGCGGCGAAATATCAGCCTCAGCATTTT

size: .
V: TRBV7-9
D: TRBD1
J: TRBJ2-7
length: 14
CDR3: CASSFGRGPYEQYF
DNA: TGTGCCAGCAGCTTCGGCAGGGGGCCGTACGAGCAGTACTTC

size: .
V: TRBV2
D: TRBD1
J: TRBJ2-1
length: 16
CDR3: CASKSPGQGEHNEQFF
DNA: TGTGCCAGTAAGTCGCCGGGACAGGGAGAGCACAATGAGCAGTTCTTC

size: .
V: TRBV5-1
D: .
J: TRBJ1-1
length: 13
CDR3: CASSADPNTEAFF
DNA: TGCGCCAGCAGCGCTGACCCGAACACTGAAGCTTTCTTT

size: few
V: TRBV29-1
D: TRBD1
J: TRBJ2-2
length: 16
CDR3: CSVESSGQGAAGELFF
DNA: TGCAGCGTTGAGTCGTCAGGACAGGGGGCAGCCGGGGAGCTGTTTTTT

size: .
V: TRBV27
D: TRBD1
J: TRBJ1-2
length: 16
CDR3: CASRGRGWTGQYGYTF
DNA: TGTGCCAGCAGGGGAAGGGGCTGGACAGGGCAGTACGGCTACACCTTC

size: .
V: TRBV30
D: .
J: TRBJ1-6
length: 16
CDR3: CAWSADSSSYNSPLHF
DNA: TGTGCCTGGAGTGCCGATTCGAGCTCCTATAATTCACCCCTCCACTTT

size: few
V: TRBV7-8
D: TRBD1
J: TRBJ2-6
length: 17
CDR3: CASSSGQGTSGANVLTF
DNA: TGTGCCAGCAGCTCGGGACAGGGCACCTCTGGGGCCAACGTCCTGACTTTC

size: .
V: TRBV11-2
D: .
J: TRBJ2-7
length: 12
CDR3: CASSLAGVEQYF
DNA: TGTGCCAGCAGCTTAGCAGGGGTCGAGCAGTACTTC

size: .
V: TRBV19
D: .
J: TRBJ1-5
length: 13
CDR3: CASTAGRNQPQHF
DNA: TGTGCCAGTACCGCGGGCCGAAATCAGCCCCAGCATTTT

size: few
V: TRBV27
D: .
J: TRBJ2-5
length: 14
CDR3: CASGRTQIQETQYF
DNA: TGTGCCAGCGGGAGGACCCAAATCCAAGAGACCCAGTACTTC

size: .
V: TRBV6-1
D: .
J: TRBJ2-7
length: 14
CDR3: CASSDGGFRNEQYF
DNA: TGTGCCAGCAGTGATGGGGGTTTTCGGAACGAGCAGTACTTC

size: .
V: TRBV19
D: .
J: TRBJ2-6
length: 12
CDR3: CASLTGANVLTF
DNA: TGTGCCAGCCTTACTGGGGCCAACGTCCTGACTTTC

size: .
V: TRBV2
D: .
J: TRBJ2-3
length: 13
CDR3: CASWGQSTDTQYF
DNA: TGTGCCAGCTGGGGACAAAGCACAGATACGCAGTATTTT

size: once
V: TRBV29-1
D: .
J: TRBJ1-2
length: 13
CDR3: CSVPDTGEYGYTF
DNA: TGCAGCGTTCCGGACACGGGGGAGTATGGCTACACCTTC

size: .
V: TRBV4-3
D: TRBD1
J: TRBJ1-2
length: 15
CDR3: CASSQDRQGGSGYTF
DNA: TGCGCCAGCAGCCAAGACCGACAGGGAGGGTCTGGCTACACCTTC

size: once
V: TRBV7-9
D: TRBD2
J: TRBJ2-7
length: 11
CDR3: CASTGGYEQYF
DNA: TGTGCCAGCACGGGGGGTTACGAGCAGTACTTC

size: .
V: TRBV29-1
D: .
J: TRBJ2-2
length: 15
CDR3: CSVAIRTKNTGELFF
DNA: TGCAGCGTTGCAATCCGGACAAAGAACACCGGGGAGCTGTTTTTT

size: .
V: TRBV11-1
D: .
J: TRBJ1-1
length: 18
CDR3: CASSASPTGGSSNTEAFF
DNA: TGTGCCAGCAGCGCTAGCCCCACTGGAGGCAGCTCGAACACTGAAGCTTTCTTT

size: .
V: TRBV27
D: .
J: TRBJ2-7
length: 14
CDR3: CASSLSRKGHEQYF
DNA: TGTGCCAGCAGTCTAAGCCGAAAAGGCCACGAGCAGTACTTC

size: few
V: TRBV30
D: TRBD2
J: TRBJ2-3
length: 15
CDR3: CAWSGSSGGPDTQYF
DNA: TGTGCCTGGAGTGGTTCTAGCGGGGGGCCCGATACGCAGTATTTT

size: .
V: TRBV7-8
D: TRBD2
J: TRBJ2-7
length: 14
CDR3: CASSFGRGGYEQYF
DNA: TGTGCCAGCAGCTTTGGGCGGGGGGGCTACGAGCAGTACTTC

size: .
V: TRBV5-6
D: .
J: TRBJ2-6
length: 16
CDR3: CASNPMTSSGANVLTF
DNA: TGTGCCAGCAACCCCATGACATCCTCTGGGGCCAACGTCCTGACTTTC

size: .
V: TRBV27
D: .
J: TRBJ1-1
length: 15
CDR3: CASSLNGELNTEAFF
DNA: TGTGCCAGCAGTTTAAACGGGGAATTGAACACTGAAGCTTTCTTT

size: .
V: TRBV2
D: .
J: TRBJ2-2
length: 15
CDR3: CASSEDNVGTGELFF
DNA: TGTGCCAGCAGTGAAGACAACGTAGGCACCGGGGAGCTGTTTTTT

size: few
V: TRBV4-1
D: .
J: TRBJ1-5
length: 15
CDR3: CASSAATGSNQPQHF
DNA: TGCGCCAGCAGCGCCGCCACTGGTAGCAATCAGCCCCAGCATTTT

size: .
V: TRBV9
D: TRBD1
J: TRBJ1-1
length: 14
CDR3: CASPTGLMGTEAFF
DNA: TGTGCCAGCCCGACAGGGCTGATGGGCACTGAAGCTTTCTTT

size: few
V: TRBV10-3
D: TRBD1
J: TRBJ1-1
length: 13
CDR3: CAIRGQGGTEAFF
DNA: TGTGCCATCAGAGGACAGGGAGGGACTGAAGCTTTCTTT

size: .
V: TRBV20-1
D: .
J: TRBJ2-5
length: 11
CDR3: CSASPEETQYF
DNA: TGCAGTGCGTCGCCCGAAGAGACCCAGTACTTC

size: few
V: TRBV7-9
D: .
J: TRBJ2-1
length: 14
CDR3: CASSTPAEAHEQFF
DNA: TGTGCCAGCAGCACCCCCGCGGAGGCCCATGAGCAGTTCTTC

size: .
V: TRBV2
D: TRBD2
J: TRBJ2-7
length: 14
CDR3: CASIIAGGSYEQYF
DNA: TGTGCCAGCATAATAGCGGGGGGGAGCTACGAGCAGTACTTC

size: .
V: TRBV9
D: TRBD2
J: TRBJ2-1
length: 17
CDR3: CASSARLSGGLYNEQFF
DNA: TGTGCCAGCAGCGCGAGACTCAGCGGGGGGCTGTACAATGAGCAGTTCTTC

size: .
V: TRBV30
D: .
J: TRBJ2-7
length: 12
CDR3: CAWSRGIDEQYF
DNA: TGTGCCTGGAGTAGGGGGATTGACGAGCAGTACTTC

size: .
V: TRBV7-9
D: .
J: TRBJ2-1
length: 12
CDR3: CASQYVINEQFF
DNA: TGTGCCAGCCAGTATGTCATCAATGAGCAGTTCTTC

size: .
V: TRBV9
D: .
J: TRBJ1-1
length: 16
CDR3: CASSEGTDHSNTEAFF
DNA: TGTGCCAGCAGTGAAGGGACGGACCATTCGAACACTGAAGCTTTCTTT

size: .
V: TRBV7-9
D: .
J: TRBJ1-4
length: 13
CDR3: CASSPDRDEKLFF
DNA: TGTGCCAGCAGCCCGGACAGAGATGAAAAACTGTTTTTT

size: .
V: TRBV29-1
D: .
J: TRBJ2-2
length: 14
CDR3: CSVPHAANTGELFF
DNA: TGCAGCGTCCCCCATGCCGCGAACACCGGGGAGCTGTTTTTT

size: .
V: TRBV7-3
D: TRBD1
J: TRBJ1-6
length: 15
CDR3: CASSLTGTGGSPLHF
DNA: TGTGCCAGCAGCTTAACGGGGACAGGGGGTTCACCCCTCCACTTT

size: .
V: TRBV5-1
D: TRBD1
J: TRBJ1-1
length: 16
CDR3: CASSMPQGRVNTEAFF
DNA: TGCGCCAGCAGCATGCCACAGGGGAGGGTGAACACTGAAGCTTTCTTT

size: .
V: TRBV11-2
D: TRBD2
J: TRBJ2-7
length: 15
CDR3: CASSYASSGGYEQYF
DNA: TGTGCCAGCAGCTATGCTTCTAGCGGGGGGTACGAGCAGTACTTC

size: .
V: TRBV27
D: .
J: TRBJ1-1
length: 13
CDR3: CASSLGGDTEAFF
DNA: TGTGCCAGCAGTTTAGGCGGGGACACTGAAGCTTTCTTT

size: once
V: TRBV5-6
D: .
J: TRBJ2-2
length: 11
CDR3: CASSNTGELFF
DNA: TGTGCCAGCAGCAACACCGGGGAGCTGTTTTTT

size: .
V: TRBV4-3
D: TRBD2
J: TRBJ2-3
length: 21
CDR3: CASSQDRASGWTSGDTDTQYF
DNA: TGCGCCAGCAGCCAAGATAGGGCGTCGGGATGGACTAGCGGAGACACAGATACGCAGTATTTT

size: few
V: TRBV15
D: TRBD1
J: TRBJ2-7
length: 13
CDR3: CATSDRGGYEQYF
DNA: TGTGCCACCTCGGACAGGGGAGGCTACGAGCAGTACTTC

size: .
V: TRBV15
D: .
J: TRBJ2-7
length: 14
CDR3: CATSRVDSPYEQYF
DNA: TGTGCCACCAGCAGAGTAGACAGTCCCTACGAGCAGTACTTC

size: .
V: TRBV29-1
D: TRBD1
J: TRBJ2-1
length: 12
CDR3: CSARTGGNEQFF
DNA: TGCAGCGCACGGACAGGGGGGAATGAGCAGTTCTTC

size: few
V: TRBV4-2
D: .
J: TRBJ1-4
length: 13
CDR3: CASSQQGDEKLFF
DNA: TGTGCCAGCAGCCAACAGGGCGATGAAAAACTGTTTTTT

size: .
V: TRBV20-1
D: .
J: TRBJ2-1
length: 11
CDR3: CSALTGNEQFF
DNA: TGCAGTGCTCTTACAGGGAACGAGCAGTTCTTC

size: .
V: TRBV28
D: .
J: TRBJ2-2
length: 14
CDR3: CASSLKGHTGELFF
DNA: TGTGCCAGCAGTTTGAAGGGCCACACCGGGGAGCTGTTTTTT